This T cell receptor beta chain was sequenced during a study of T cell responses to AZD1222 COVID-19 vaccine. Germline CDR1 SGDLS, CDR2 YYNGEE. Between the trimmed V and J ends, which lost 4 bases and 0 bases, there was a span of 14 bases. The CDR3 loop spans 16 amino acids. As for this clone: Its antigen is still unknown.

Study-wide results and limits: Increases in Spike-specific TCR breadth and depth were seen after two AZD1222 doses. Repertoires were obtained solely post-peak T cell response. Along spike, vaccine-associated CD4 TCRs were found throughout, with dominance at 160-218 and 743-854. Seropositivity was recorded at baseline in only five to seven AZD1222 recipients.

Sequencing used immunoSEQ multiplex PCR; TCRdb keeps in-frame clones, though not all of them. The repertoire holds roughly 140,000 clones, with 80% to 95% as singletons. This sequence originates from an adult in good health. Sequences were derived from peripheral blood, sampled on day 0 of AZD1222 vaccination. The gene calls are TRBV9 and TRBJ2-1; D possibly uses TRBD1 or TRBD2 (5 bases each). CDR3 in DNA: TGTGCCAGCAGCCAGAGGGGACGGGGCTCCTACAATGAGCAGTTCTTC. This codes for CASSQRGRGSYNEQFF. The whole variable domain, filled in from reference TRBV9 and TRBJ2-1, reads DSGVTQTPKHLITATGQRVTLRCSPRSGDLSVYWYQQSLDQGLQFLIQYYNGEERAKGNILERFSAQQFPDLHSELNLSSLELGDSALYFCASSQRGRGSYNEQFFGPGTRLTVL.